The rows below give T cell receptor beta chains drawn from one sample of a study of blood T cell repertoires in COVID-19. The protocol was immunoSEQ multiplex PCR, while the TCRdb copy is restricted to in-frame clones and leaves out a portion. The repertoire holds about 160,000 clones, with just under 85% as singletons. Sequences were obtained from peripheral blood. These receptors came from an elderly woman with acute or convalescent COVID-19. The conserved cysteine and the conserved F or W are not part of the CDR3 here.

v_gene	j_gene	CDR3aa
TRBV6-6	TRBJ1-4	ASSYSRGVQNEKLF
TRBV5-1	TRBJ1-6	ASAEQGANSPLH
TRBV6-5	TRBJ1-1	ASSIQGRGTEAF
TRBV12-3/TRBV12-4	TRBJ2-7	ASSLGQPTEQY
TRBV27	TRBJ2-2	ASSLSFSSTGELF
TRBV28	TRBJ2-5	ASSLNLDQETQY
TRBV5-1	TRBJ1-3	ASSLFGDGNTIY
TRBV18	TRBJ2-7	ASSPYRDMSYEQY
TRBV20-1	TRBJ1-1	SASTDTEAF
TRBV18	TRBJ2-7	ASSPLTDSYEQY
TRBV4-3	TRBJ1-2	ASSQDRRTGYYLSYGYT
TRBV5-1	TRBJ2-4	ASSLAGIENIQY
TRBV28	TRBJ2-7	ASSVRDRGLAGDPYEQY
TRBV7-2	TRBJ1-1	ASSLQGADTEAF
TRBV6-5	TRBJ2-7	ASTRSDRARYEQY
TRBV11-2	TRBJ1-3	ASSHGGNTIY
TRBV19	TRBJ1-1	ASSINAGGPEAF
TRBV6-5	TRBJ1-1	ASAKDTQYAEAF
TRBV29-1	TRBJ2-3	STGTSGRRAGTQY
TRBV6-2/TRBV6-3	TRBJ2-7	ASSPYRGSYTYEQY
TRBV5-4	TRBJ2-1	ASSLSAENNEQF
TRBV5-1	TRBJ2-7	ASSLVPGDEQY
TRBV7-2	TRBJ2-5	ASSRATETQY
TRBV6-5	TRBJ2-5	ASSYGPGGETQY
TRBV18	TRBJ1-1	ASSPPAGEVAEAF
TRBV27	TRBJ2-1	ASSLSTGENEQF
TRBV7-2	TRBJ1-1	ASSLGQNTEAF
TRBV6-5	TRBJ2-7	ASSYGQGFSYEQY
TRBV5-1	TRBJ2-1	ASTSPGLAGGGSYNEQF
TRBV3-1/TRBV3-2	TRBJ2-1	ASSQGATANEQF
TRBV18	TRBJ2-1	ASSPRTVPYNEQF
TRBV18	TRBJ1-4	ASSPTGFDEKLF
TRBV9	TRBJ1-1	ASSVRGTTEAF
TRBV10-3	TRBJ2-1	AIRPGLASPSEQF
TRBV7-8	TRBJ2-1	ASSSTGGLAPSYNEQF
TRBV5-6	TRBJ2-5	ASSLSLAGETQY
TRBV3-1/TRBV3-2	TRBJ2-3	ASSLSGTNTDTQY
TRBV12-3/TRBV12-4	TRBJ1-2	ASTLQGYYGYT
TRBV9	TRBJ1-2	ASSPSDRAYGYT
TRBV28	TRBJ1-1	ASTIFKGVPEAF
TRBV7-2	TRBJ1-1	ASSFRGGAEAF